Listed below are T cell receptor beta chains from one sample, sequenced in a study of blood T cell repertoires in COVID-19. This table comes from immunoSEQ multiplex PCR, and its TCRdb copy is limited to in-frame clones, with some not included. The sample lists some 200,000 clones, around nine tenths seen once, with roughly 1.5% in the top ten. The sequenced sample consisted of peripheral blood. The receptors originated from a man in his late teens or twenties with active or convalescent COVID-19. CDR3s leave out the opening cysteine and the closing phenylalanine or tryptophan. Some rows have no size entry. The others give once, few or many, or a class for an expanded clone.

clone size: .
J gene: TRBJ2-1
V gene: TRBV28
CDR3 protein: ASSSPGTGNNEQF

clone size: .
J gene: TRBJ1-2
V gene: TRBV11-2
CDR3 protein: ASSRTLDRAYGYT

clone size: once
J gene: TRBJ2-6
V gene: TRBV7-9
CDR3 protein: ASTSQGLSSGANVLT

clone size: .
J gene: TRBJ1-5
V gene: TRBV6-5
CDR3 protein: ASSYSRPQGGQPQH

clone size: many
J gene: TRBJ1-6
V gene: TRBV28
CDR3 protein: ASSFGVRGPSPLH

clone size: many
J gene: TRBJ2-7
V gene: TRBV30
CDR3 protein: AWRKLRLGVEQY

clone size: .
J gene: TRBJ2-2
V gene: TRBV29-1
CDR3 protein: SVRQGGSGELF

clone size: .
J gene: TRBJ2-7
V gene: TRBV2
CDR3 protein: ASMSGSNEQY

clone size: .
J gene: TRBJ2-1
V gene: TRBV20-1
CDR3 protein: SASFAGVGNEQF

clone size: .
J gene: TRBJ1-3
V gene: TRBV5-6
CDR3 protein: ASSPITGVGNTIY

clone size: once
J gene: TRBJ2-5
V gene: TRBV6-5
CDR3 protein: ASSYSPGGSGETQY

clone size: .
J gene: TRBJ2-4
V gene: TRBV4-2
CDR3 protein: ASSQPQGSAKNIQY

clone size: .
J gene: TRBJ1-2
V gene: TRBV27
CDR3 protein: ASRRGSYYGYT

clone size: .
J gene: TRBJ2-7
V gene: TRBV28
CDR3 protein: ASSSSSGTLYEQY

clone size: .
J gene: TRBJ2-1
V gene: TRBV27
CDR3 protein: ASSFLGGGTPNEQF

clone size: once
J gene: TRBJ2-2
V gene: TRBV29-1
CDR3 protein: SVGETGVTGELF

clone size: .
J gene: TRBJ1-1
V gene: TRBV25-1
CDR3 protein: ASSPRGGVNTEAF

clone size: few
J gene: TRBJ1-5
V gene: TRBV2
CDR3 protein: AVQGYNQPQH

clone size: once
J gene: TRBJ2-3
V gene: TRBV19
CDR3 protein: ASKIPGQGTDTQY

clone size: .
J gene: TRBJ1-5
V gene: TRBV19
CDR3 protein: ASSFGATVSVH

clone size: .
J gene: TRBJ1-1
V gene: TRBV10-1
CDR3 protein: ASSRSILNTEAF

clone size: .
J gene: TRBJ2-3
V gene: TRBV30
CDR3 protein: AWTKVRGTDTQY

clone size: .
J gene: TRBJ1-2
V gene: TRBV15
CDR3 protein: ATSRPGPNYGYT

clone size: .
J gene: TRBJ2-1
V gene: TRBV18
CDR3 protein: ASSPRLAGGSEQF

clone size: .
J gene: TRBJ1-2
V gene: TRBV10-3
CDR3 protein: ALGGGNNYGYT

clone size: .
J gene: TRBJ1-6
V gene: TRBV30
CDR3 protein: AWRIGLFDGSPLH

clone size: .
J gene: TRBJ2-2
V gene: TRBV27
CDR3 protein: ASSFSPTGYTGELF

clone size: few
J gene: TRBJ1-4
V gene: TRBV2
CDR3 protein: ASSSGDRVNEKLF

clone size: once
J gene: TRBJ2-2
V gene: TRBV7-3
CDR3 protein: ASSFLGGTGGELF

clone size: .
J gene: TRBJ1-1
V gene: TRBV7-9
CDR3 protein: ASSTGQGAKPRNTEAF

clone size: .
J gene: TRBJ2-1
V gene: TRBV7-6
CDR3 protein: ASSLAGKRETSYNEQF

clone size: once
J gene: TRBJ1-2
V gene: TRBV2
CDR3 protein: ASRTGSLRGYT

clone size: few
J gene: TRBJ2-7
V gene: TRBV19
CDR3 protein: ASRNYYEQY

clone size: .
J gene: TRBJ2-1
V gene: TRBV6-1
CDR3 protein: ASSVPIPGLAAGEQF

clone size: once
J gene: TRBJ1-2
V gene: TRBV6-5
CDR3 protein: ASSYSTGNYGYT

clone size: .
J gene: TRBJ2-1
V gene: TRBV5-7
CDR3 protein: ARGGTGTSEPNEQF

clone size: .
J gene: TRBJ2-7
V gene: TRBV30
CDR3 protein: AWRWASGEYEQY

clone size: .
J gene: TRBJ1-5
V gene: TRBV2
CDR3 protein: ASGGQGQPQH

clone size: .
J gene: TRBJ1-2
V gene: TRBV3-1/TRBV3-2
CDR3 protein: ASSQGGNNYYGYT

clone size: .
J gene: TRBJ1-2
V gene: TRBV5-5
CDR3 protein: ASSLGTGSGYT

clone size: .
J gene: TRBJ2-5
V gene: TRBV7-9
CDR3 protein: ASSLSLIQETQY

clone size: .
J gene: TRBJ2-7
V gene: TRBV4-2
CDR3 protein: ASSPGQYTGEQY

clone size: .
J gene: TRBJ2-5
V gene: TRBV7-2
CDR3 protein: ASSPDRGLGSETQY

clone size: .
J gene: TRBJ2-7
V gene: TRBV11-3
CDR3 protein: ASSLGTAEQY

clone size: .
J gene: TRBJ2-2
V gene: TRBV10-3
CDR3 protein: AIREMTGNTGELF